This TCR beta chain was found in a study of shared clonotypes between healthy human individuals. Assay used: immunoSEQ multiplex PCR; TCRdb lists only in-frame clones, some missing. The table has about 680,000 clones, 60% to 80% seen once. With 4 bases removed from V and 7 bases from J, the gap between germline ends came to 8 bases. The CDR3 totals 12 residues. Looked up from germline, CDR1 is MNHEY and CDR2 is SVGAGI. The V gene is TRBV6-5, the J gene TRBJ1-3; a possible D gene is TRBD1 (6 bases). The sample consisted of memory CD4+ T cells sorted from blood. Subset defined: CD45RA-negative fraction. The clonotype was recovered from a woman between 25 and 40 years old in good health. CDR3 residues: CASSSQGNTIYF. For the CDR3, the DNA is TGTGCCAGCAGTTCGCAGGGGAACACCATATATTTT.